The 21 T cell receptor beta chains below come from one sample, sequenced in a study of early T cells in non-severe SARS-CoV-2 infection. TCRdb independently ran MiXCR on the 5' RACE reads; one entry per CDR3 protein. Of about 68,000 distinct CDR3 sequences listed, approximately 10% are singletons. The material sequenced was whole blood. These receptors were collected from an adult who was a healthcare worker with PCR-confirmed SARS-CoV-2 infection or an uninfected control (not recorded which).

This rearrangement joins TRBV6-5 to TRBJ2-5; no firm D call. Looked up from germline, CDR1 is MNHEY and CDR2 is SVGAGI. V was clipped by 8 bases and J by 6 bases, with 7 bases between them. This CDR3 contains 10 residues. The CDR3 nucleotides read TGTGCCAGCGGGGATCAGACCCAGTACTTC. Its protein product is CASGDQTQYF.

This clonotype was observed a few times. Here the CDR3 DNA reads TGTGCCAGCAGTGAAGCGTTTTCGAATCAGTTCTTC. As protein: CASSEAFSNQFF. The chain joins TRBV6-1 to TRBJ2-1; D ambiguous. Per germline, CDR1 MNHNS and CDR2 SASEGT. The V end was cut by 0 bases, the J end by 13 bases, with 10 bases between. The CDR3 runs to 12 residues.

The table lists this clonotype with many counts. The genes are TRBV19 and TRBJ2-2; D gene ambiguous. Trimming cost V 1 base and J 7 bases, with 4 bases left between them. This CDR3 spans 12 amino acids. The germline CDR1 and CDR2 sequences are LNHDA and SQIVND (reference sequence). CDR3 loop: CASSIVGGELFF. CDR3 DNA sequence: TGTGCCAGTAGTATAGTTGGCGGGGAGCTGTTTTTT.

The chain couples TRBV25-1 to TRBJ2-2; no clear D. CDR3 length equals 15 residues. The V end lost 2 bases, the J end lost 0 bases, and 7 bases lay between the germline ends. Germline CDR1 MGHDK, CDR2 SYGVNS. DNA of the CDR3: TGTGCCAGCAGTGAAACGCATACGAACACCGGGGAGCTGTTTTTT. It translates to CASSETHTNTGELFF.

The table lists this clonotype with many counts. The chain is built from TRBV28 and TRBJ2-1; D is unresolved. Trimming shortened V by 5 bases and J by 7 bases, and 15 bases separated the two germline ends. The CDR3 is 14 residues long. Germline V gives CDR1 MDHEN, CDR2 SYDVKM. The CDR3 spells CASSSGALLNEQFF. The CDR3 DNA is TGTGCCAGCAGTAGTGGCGCACTTCTAAATGAGCAGTTCTTC.

This chain connects TRBV12-3 or TRBV12-4 to TRBJ1-5, with D possibly TRBD1 on 6 matching bases. Trimming took off 6 bases at V and 3 bases at J, with 12 bases between the two ends. The CDR3 length is 14 residues. The DNA for the CDR3 is TGTGCCAGCAGCCCGGACAGCCCCAATCAGCCCCAGCATTTT. Translation gives CASSPDSPNQPQHF.

This clonotype has more than one count but fewer than ten. The chain combines TRBV20-1 with TRBJ2-4; D possibly uses TRBD1 or TRBD2 (5 bases each). CDR3 length: 14 amino acids. Per the germline V gene, CDR1 is DFQATT and CDR2 is SNEGSKA (reference sequence). The ends were cut back, 2 bases at V and 8 bases at J, with 16 bases in the middle. CDR3 bases: TGCAGTGCTAGAACAGCGGCTGGGGCAGACATTCAGTACTTC. This codes for CSARTAAGADIQYF.

The chain joins TRBV5-1 to TRBJ2-3; D may be TRBD2 (5 bases). Germline lookup yields CDR1 SGHRS and CDR2 YFSETQ. The CDR3 sequence is 17 residues long. Trimming stripped 0 bases from V and 0 bases from J, with 14 bases between. CDR3 DNA sequence: TGCGCCAGCAGCTTGGCTTGGTCGAGCGGCAGCACAGATACGCAGTATTTT. Translation gives CASSLAWSSGSTDTQYF.

This clonotype has ten or more counts. This chain connects TRBV18 to TRBJ2-1, with 7 bases identical to TRBD1. The J segment lost 9 bases and the V segment lost 2 bases, leaving 7 bases of the junction unmatched. CDR1 KGHSH and CDR2 LQKENI come from the germline V gene. CDR3 size: 14 residues. CDR3 protein: CASSPTSDRREQFF. The CDR3 DNA is TGTGCCAGCTCACCAACCTCGGACAGGCGTGAGCAGTTCTTC.

This chain joins TRBV5-1 and TRBJ2-4; D possibly corresponds to TRBD2 (5 bases). This CDR3 has 15 residues. Trimming pared 0 bases from V and 6 bases from J, leaving 13 bases between. Germline V CDR1 and CDR2: SGHRS, YFSETQ. This CDR3 is CASSLDLDYRNIQYF. The CDR3 DNA sequence: TGCGCCAGCAGCTTGGATCTAGACTATCGAAACATTCAGTACTTC.

This clonotype was recorded at least ten times. This rearrangement joins TRBV4-1 to TRBJ2-1, with no clear D. The V gene's germline CDR1 is MGHRA and CDR2 YSYEKL. The CDR3 spans 14 residues. With 4 bases removed from V and 4 bases from J, the gap between germline ends came to 11 bases. In nucleotides, the CDR3 is TGCGCCAGCAGCCCCCGACATTTATACAATGAGCAGTTCTTC. It yields the protein CASSPRHLYNEQFF.

This clonotype turned up a few times. The chain has TRBV12-3 or TRBV12-4 and TRBJ2-1; tentatively, D is TRBD1 or TRBD2 (5 bases each). The CDR3 spans 16 residues. V lost 0 bases, J lost 10 bases, and 19 bases lay in between. For the CDR3, the DNA is TGTGCCAGCAGTTTAGCGGGGGATATGAGGCTAGGCGAGCAGTTCTTC. Protein product: CASSLAGDMRLGEQFF.

The V and J genes are TRBV2 and TRBJ2-7, with 7 bases that match TRBD2. This CDR3 spans 15 amino acids. Trimming at V came to 1 base and at J to 3 bases, leaving 6 bases not matched to a gene. CDR1 is SNHLY and CDR2 is FYNNEI in the germline V gene. CDR3 nucleotide sequence: TGTGCCAGCAGTGAAGGGGACTACGAGTACTACGAGCAGTACTTC. It translates to CASSEGDYEYYEQYF.

The rearrangement uses TRBV20-1 and TRBJ2-3; D tentatively reads TRBD1 or TRBD2 (5 bases each). V dropped 6 bases and J dropped 10 bases, with 17 bases sitting between them. Germline V gene sequence: CDR1 DFQATT, CDR2 SNEGSKA (reference sequence). The CDR3 has 12 residues. The CDR3 region is CSASGLINPQYF. In DNA form, the CDR3 reads TGCAGTGCGTCGGGGCTTATTAATCCGCAGTATTTT.

The chain has TRBV7-6 and TRBJ2-5; 8 positions match TRBD2. Trimming took 5 bases from V and 5 from J; bases not matched to a gene: 7. This CDR3 is 14 amino acids long. Germline V gene data show CDR1 as SGHVS and CDR2 as FNYEAQ. The CDR3, as DNA: TGTGCCAGCAGCAATAGCGGGATGGGCGAGACCCAGTACTTC. This encodes CASSNSGMGETQYF.

The chain has TRBV12-3 or TRBV12-4 and TRBJ1-5; possible D gene TRBD1, 5 bases. The V gene lost 3 bases and the J gene lost 3 bases, with 12 bases spanning the gap. The CDR3 length is 15 residues. The CDR3 is CASSLETGPNQPQHF. The CDR3 nucleotides read TGTGCCAGCAGTTTGGAAACAGGACCCAATCAGCCCCAGCATTTT.

This clonotype has at least ten counts. The chain carries TRBV20-1 and TRBJ1-2; perhaps TRBD1 as D (5 bases). V was shortened by 6 bases and J by 7 bases, with 21 bases between the two germline ends. Per the germline V gene, CDR1 is DFQATT and CDR2 is SNEGSKA (reference sequence). The CDR3 covers 14 residues. The CDR3 is CSATPMGGGGGYTF. The CDR3 nucleotides read TGCAGTGCGACCCCCATGGGTGGGGGAGGTGGCTACACCTTC.

This clonotype was detected only a few times. The rearrangement uses TRBV5-1 and TRBJ2-5; TRBD2 matches 12 bases. CDR1 SGHRS and CDR2 YFSETQ come from the germline V gene. Unmatched junction bases numbered 2, after V lost 3 bases and J lost 2 bases. The CDR3 spans 15 residues. The CDR3 here is CASSSGTSGQETQYF. CDR3 DNA sequence: TGCGCCAGCAGCTCCGGGACTAGCGGGCAAGAGACCCAGTACTTC. Based on the CDR3 plus reference TRBV5-1 and TRBJ2-5, the full variable domain is KAGVTQTPRYLIKTRGQQVTLSCSPISGHRSVSWYQQTPGQGLQFLFEYFSETQRNKGNFPGRFSGRQFSNSRSEMNVSTLELGDSALYLCASSSGTSGQETQYFGPGTRLLVL.

This clonotype was observed a few times. The genes are TRBV28 and TRBJ1-5; 8 positions agree with TRBD1. The germline V gene encodes CDR1 MDHEN and CDR2 SYDVKM. With 6 bases clipped from V and 5 bases from J, the junction kept 9 bases outside the gene matches. The CDR3 has 15 residues. The CDR3 nucleotides are TGTGCCAGCAGGCTAGCGGGGACAGGTGATCAGCCCCAGCATTTT. This sequence encodes CASRLAGTGDQPQHF.

The chain joins TRBV6-1 to TRBJ2-1; D is possibly TRBD1 (6 bases). The CDR3 runs 16 residues. V lost 4 bases and J lost 4, with 17 bases in between. Germline CDR1 and CDR2: MNHNS and SASEGT. CDR3 protein: CASSAPGTPTYNEQFF. In DNA, the CDR3 is TGTGCCAGCAGTGCCCCCGGGACACCTACATACAATGAGCAGTTCTTC.

This clonotype was observed at least ten times. This chain joins TRBV6-5 and TRBJ2-4; 7 nucleotides align to TRBD1. Germline loops: CDR1 MNHEY, CDR2 SVGAGI. The ends lost 6 bases at V and 5 bases at J; junction bases unmatched: 10. This CDR3 has 15 residues. CDR3 in amino acids: CASRPTWTGENIQYF. The CDR3 DNA reads as TGTGCCAGCAGGCCCACCTGGACAGGCGAAAACATTCAGTACTTC.